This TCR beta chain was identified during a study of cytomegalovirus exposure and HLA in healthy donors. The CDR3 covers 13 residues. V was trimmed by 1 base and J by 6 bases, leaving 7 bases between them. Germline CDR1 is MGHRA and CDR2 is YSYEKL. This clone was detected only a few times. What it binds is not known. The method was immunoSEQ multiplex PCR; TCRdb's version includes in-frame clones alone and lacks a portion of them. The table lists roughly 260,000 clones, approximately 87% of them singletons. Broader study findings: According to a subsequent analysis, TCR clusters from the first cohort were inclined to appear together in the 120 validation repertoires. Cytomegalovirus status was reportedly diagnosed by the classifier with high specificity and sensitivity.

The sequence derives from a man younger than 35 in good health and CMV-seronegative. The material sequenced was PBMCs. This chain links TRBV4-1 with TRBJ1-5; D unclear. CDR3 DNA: TGCGCCAGCAGCCAAGCACTCGGTCAGCCCCAGCATTTT. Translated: CASSQALGQPQHF.